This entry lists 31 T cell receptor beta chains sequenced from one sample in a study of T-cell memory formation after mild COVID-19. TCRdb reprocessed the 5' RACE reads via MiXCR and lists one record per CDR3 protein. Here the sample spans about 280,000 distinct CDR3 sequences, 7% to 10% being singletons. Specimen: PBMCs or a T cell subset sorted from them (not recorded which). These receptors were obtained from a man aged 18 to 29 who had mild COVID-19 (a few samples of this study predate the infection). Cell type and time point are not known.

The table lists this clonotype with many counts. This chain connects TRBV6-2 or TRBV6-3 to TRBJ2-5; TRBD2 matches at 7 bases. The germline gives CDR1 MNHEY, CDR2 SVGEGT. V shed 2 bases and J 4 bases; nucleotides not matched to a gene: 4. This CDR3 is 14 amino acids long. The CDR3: CASSYEGGVETQYF. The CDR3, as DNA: TGTGCCAGCAGTTACGAGGGAGGGGTAGAGACCCAGTACTTC.

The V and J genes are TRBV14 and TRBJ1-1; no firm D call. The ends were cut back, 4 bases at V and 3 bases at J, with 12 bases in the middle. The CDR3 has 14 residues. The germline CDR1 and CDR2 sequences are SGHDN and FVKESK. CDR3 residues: CASSPSGLDTEAFF. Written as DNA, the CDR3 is TGTGCCAGCAGCCCCTCCGGACTGGACACTGAAGCTTTCTTT. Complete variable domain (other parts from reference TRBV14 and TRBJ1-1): EAGVTQFPSHSVIEKGQTVTLRCDPISGHDNLYWYRRVMGKEIKFLLHFVKESKQDESGMPNNRFLAERTGGTYSTLKVQPAELEDSGVYFCASSPSGLDTEAFFGQGTRLTVV.

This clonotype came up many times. For the CDR3, the DNA is TGTGCCAGCAGCTTAGGGAGGGCGACTGAAGCTTTCTTT. Translation: CASSLGRATEAFF. This chain links TRBV7-9 with TRBJ1-1; D call uncertain. Germline CDR1 and CDR2: SEHNR and FQNEAQ (reference sequence). The CDR3 runs to 13 residues. Trimming removed 1 base from V and 5 bases from J, with 8 bases in between.

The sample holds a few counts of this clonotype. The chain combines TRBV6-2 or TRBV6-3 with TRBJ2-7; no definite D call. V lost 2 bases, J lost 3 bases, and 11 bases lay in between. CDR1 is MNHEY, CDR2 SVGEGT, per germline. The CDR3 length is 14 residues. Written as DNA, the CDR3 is TGTGCCAGCAGTTACCTCGACGGCCTCTACGAGCAGTACTTC. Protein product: CASSYLDGLYEQYF.

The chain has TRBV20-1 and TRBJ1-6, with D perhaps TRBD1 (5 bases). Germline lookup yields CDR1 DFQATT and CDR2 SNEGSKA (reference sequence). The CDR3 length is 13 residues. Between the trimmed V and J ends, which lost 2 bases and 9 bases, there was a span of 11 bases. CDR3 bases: TGCAGTGCTAGATTAGGGGTTGGTTCACCCCTCCACTTT. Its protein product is CSARLGVGSPLHF.

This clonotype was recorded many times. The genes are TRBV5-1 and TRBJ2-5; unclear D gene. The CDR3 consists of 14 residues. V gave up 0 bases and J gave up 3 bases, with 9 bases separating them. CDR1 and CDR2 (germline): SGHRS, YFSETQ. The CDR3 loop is CASSLGNGEETQYF. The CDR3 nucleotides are TGCGCCAGCAGCTTGGGGAATGGAGAAGAGACCCAGTACTTC.

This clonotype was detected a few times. CDR3 sequence (DNA): TGTGCCAGCAGCCAGGGGGGAGGCTACACCTTC. The encoded protein is CASSQGGGYTF. The genes are TRBV6-5 and TRBJ1-2; 7 bases match TRBD1. Losses at the gene ends were 6 bases for V and 8 bases for J; bases not matched to a gene: 3. Looked up from germline, CDR1 is MNHEY and CDR2 is SVGAGI. This CDR3 has 11 residues.

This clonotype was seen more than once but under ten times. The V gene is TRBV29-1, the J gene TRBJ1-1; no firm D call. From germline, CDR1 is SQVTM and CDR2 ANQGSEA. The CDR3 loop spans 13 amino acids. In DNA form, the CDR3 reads TGCCTTAGCAGGTCGTACGGTAACACTGAAGCTTTCTTT. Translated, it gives CLSRSYGNTEAFF.

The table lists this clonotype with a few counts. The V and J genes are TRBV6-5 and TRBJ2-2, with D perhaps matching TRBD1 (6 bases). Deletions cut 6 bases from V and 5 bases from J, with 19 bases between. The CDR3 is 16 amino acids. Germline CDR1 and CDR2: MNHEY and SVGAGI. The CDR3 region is CASRVYLVQGTGELFF. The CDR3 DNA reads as TGTGCCAGCAGAGTTTATCTCGTTCAGGGGACCGGGGAGCTGTTTTTT.

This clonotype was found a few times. CDR3 nucleotides: TGTGCCAGCAGTTTCCGGAAAGGGGTCACCTACAATGAGCAGTTCTTC. Encoded protein: CASSFRKGVTYNEQFF. The chain carries TRBV12-3 or TRBV12-4 and TRBJ2-1; a weak D match, TRBD1 (5 bases). The CDR3 length is 16 residues. Trimming cost V 3 bases and J 2 bases, with 14 bases left between them.

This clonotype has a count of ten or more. CDR3 nucleotide sequence: TGTGCCAGCAGTCGTGCCGGGACCTACTACGAGCAGTACTTC. It translates to CASSRAGTYYEQYF. This chain uses TRBV27 with TRBJ2-7; the D gene could be TRBD1 or TRBD2 (5 bases each). The V gene lost 5 bases and the J gene lost 3 bases, with 14 bases spanning the gap. The CDR3 spans 14 residues. Germline V lookup: CDR1 MNHEY, CDR2 SMNVEV (reference sequence).

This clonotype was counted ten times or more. CDR3 loop: CSASRPDGGDTQYF. CDR3 bases: TGCAGTGCTAGCCGTCCTGATGGTGGAGATACGCAGTATTTT. The gene calls are TRBV20-1 and TRBJ2-3; no clear D gene. CDR1 is DFQATT, CDR2 SNEGSKA, per germline (reference sequence). The CDR3 covers 14 residues. V was trimmed by 3 bases and J by 5 bases, leaving 15 bases between them.

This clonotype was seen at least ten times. DNA of the CDR3: TGCGCCAGCAGTCCCACCCACAATGAGCAGTTCTTC. It is translated as CASSPTHNEQFF. The chain is built from TRBV5-1 and TRBJ2-1; D is unresolved. The CDR3 covers 12 residues. The V end lost 5 bases, the J end lost 5 bases, and 8 bases lay between the germline ends. CDR1 is SGHRS, CDR2 YFSETQ, per germline.

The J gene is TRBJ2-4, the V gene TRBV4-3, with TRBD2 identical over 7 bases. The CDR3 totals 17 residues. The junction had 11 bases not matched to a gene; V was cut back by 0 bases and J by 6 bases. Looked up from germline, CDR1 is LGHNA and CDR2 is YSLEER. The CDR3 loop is CASSQDILPERGNIQYF. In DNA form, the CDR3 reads TGCGCCAGCAGCCAAGACATACTCCCTGAGCGGGGAAACATTCAGTACTTC.

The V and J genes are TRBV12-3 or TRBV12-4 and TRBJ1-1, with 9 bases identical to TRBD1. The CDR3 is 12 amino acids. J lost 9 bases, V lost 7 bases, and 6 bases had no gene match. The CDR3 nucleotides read TGTGCCAGCACAGGACAGGGGACCAAAGCTTTCTTT. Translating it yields CASTGQGTKAFF.

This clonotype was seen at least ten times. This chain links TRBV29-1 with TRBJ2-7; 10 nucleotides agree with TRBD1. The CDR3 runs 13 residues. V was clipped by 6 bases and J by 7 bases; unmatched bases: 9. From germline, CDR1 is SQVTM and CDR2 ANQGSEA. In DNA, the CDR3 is TGCAGCGTGGGACAGGGGATCTTACGAGAGCAGTACTTC. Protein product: CSVGQGILREQYF.

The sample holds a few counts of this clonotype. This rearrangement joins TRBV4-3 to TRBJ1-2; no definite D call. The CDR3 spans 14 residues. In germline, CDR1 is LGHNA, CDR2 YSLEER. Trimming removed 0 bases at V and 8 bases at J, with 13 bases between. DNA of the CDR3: TGCGCCAGCAGCCAAGATCGGTCGGCTAGGGGCTACACCTTC. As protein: CASSQDRSARGYTF.

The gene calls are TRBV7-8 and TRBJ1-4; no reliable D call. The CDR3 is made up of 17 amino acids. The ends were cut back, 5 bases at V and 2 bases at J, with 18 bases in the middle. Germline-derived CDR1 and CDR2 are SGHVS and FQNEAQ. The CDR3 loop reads CASSRSRVSTTNEKLFF. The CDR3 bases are TGTGCCAGCAGCCGCTCGAGGGTATCAACCACTAATGAAAAACTGTTTTTT.

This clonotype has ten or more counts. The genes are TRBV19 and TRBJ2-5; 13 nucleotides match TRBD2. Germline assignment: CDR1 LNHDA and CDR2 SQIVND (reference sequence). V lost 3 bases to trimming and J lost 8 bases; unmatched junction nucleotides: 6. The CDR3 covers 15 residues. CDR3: CASSMTSGGLTTQYF. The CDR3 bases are TGTGCCAGTAGTATGACTAGCGGGGGGCTTACAACCCAGTACTTC. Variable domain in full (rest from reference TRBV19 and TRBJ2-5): DGGITQSPKYLFRKEGQNVTLSCEQNLNHDAMYWYRQDPGQGLRLIYYSQIVNDFQKGDIAEGYSVSREKKESFPLTVTSAQKNPTAFYLCASSMTSGGLTTQYFGPGTRLLVL.

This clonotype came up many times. The CDR3 region has the DNA TGTGCCAGCAGCCCTGGCCCTCCGGGTGGCACTGAAGCTTTCTTT. Its protein is CASSPGPPGGTEAFF. This chain connects TRBV5-5 to TRBJ1-1; D unclear. This CDR3 has 15 amino acids. Germline V CDR1 and CDR2: SGHKS, YYEKEE (reference sequence). V lost 4 bases, J lost 4 bases, and 17 bases lay in between.

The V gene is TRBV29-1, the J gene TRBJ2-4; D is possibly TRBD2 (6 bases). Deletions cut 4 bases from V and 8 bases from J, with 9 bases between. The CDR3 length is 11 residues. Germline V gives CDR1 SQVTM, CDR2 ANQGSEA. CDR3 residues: CSVAGEDIQYF. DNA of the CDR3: TGCAGCGTTGCGGGGGAGGACATTCAGTACTTC.

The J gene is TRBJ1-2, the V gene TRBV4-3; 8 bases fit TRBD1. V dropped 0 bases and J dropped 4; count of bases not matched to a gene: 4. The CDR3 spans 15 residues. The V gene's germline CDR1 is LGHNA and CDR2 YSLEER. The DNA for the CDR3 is TGCGCCAGCAGCCAAGAACAGGGGGATCCCTATGGCTACACCTTC. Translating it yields CASSQEQGDPYGYTF.

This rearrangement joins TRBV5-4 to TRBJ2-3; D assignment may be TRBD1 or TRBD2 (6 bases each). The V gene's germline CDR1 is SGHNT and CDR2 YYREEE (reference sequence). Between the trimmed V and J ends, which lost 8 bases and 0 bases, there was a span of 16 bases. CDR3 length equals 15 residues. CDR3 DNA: TGTGCCAGTCACCAAGGGGGGCCTAGCACAGATACGCAGTATTTT. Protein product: CASHQGGPSTDTQYF.

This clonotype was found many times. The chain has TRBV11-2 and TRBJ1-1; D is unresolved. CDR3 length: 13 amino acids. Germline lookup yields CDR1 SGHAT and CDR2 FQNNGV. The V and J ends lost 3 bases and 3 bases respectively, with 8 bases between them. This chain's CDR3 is CASSFNEYTEAFF. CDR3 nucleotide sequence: TGTGCCAGCAGCTTTAATGAGTACACTGAAGCTTTCTTT.

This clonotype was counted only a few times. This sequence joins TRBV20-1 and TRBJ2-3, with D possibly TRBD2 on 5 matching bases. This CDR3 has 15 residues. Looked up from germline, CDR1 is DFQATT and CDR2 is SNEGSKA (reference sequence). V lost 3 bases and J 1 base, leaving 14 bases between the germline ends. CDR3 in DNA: TGCAGTGCTAGGGCTACGGGGTCCGGCACAGATACGCAGTATTTT. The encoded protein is CSARATGSGTDTQYF.

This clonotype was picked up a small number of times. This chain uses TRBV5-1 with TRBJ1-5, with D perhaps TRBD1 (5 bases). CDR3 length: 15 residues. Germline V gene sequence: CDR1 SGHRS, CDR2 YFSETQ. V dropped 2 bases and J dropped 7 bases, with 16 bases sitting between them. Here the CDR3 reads CASSLGTLVGQPQHF. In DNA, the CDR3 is TGCGCCAGCAGCTTAGGGACGCTTGTGGGCCAGCCCCAGCATTTT.

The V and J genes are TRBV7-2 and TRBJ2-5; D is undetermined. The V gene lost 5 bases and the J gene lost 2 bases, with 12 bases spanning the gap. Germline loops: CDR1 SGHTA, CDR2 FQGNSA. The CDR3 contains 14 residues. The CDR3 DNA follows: TGTGCCAGCAGCCCTAGACGGTTACAAGAGACCCAGTACTTC. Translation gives CASSPRRLQETQYF.

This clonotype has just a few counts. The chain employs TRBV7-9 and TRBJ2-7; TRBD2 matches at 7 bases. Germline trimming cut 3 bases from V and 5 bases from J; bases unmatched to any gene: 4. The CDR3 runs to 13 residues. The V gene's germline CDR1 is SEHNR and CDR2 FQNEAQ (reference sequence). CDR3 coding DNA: TGTGCCAGCAGCTTTGGGCTAGCGGACGAGCAGTACTTC. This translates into CASSFGLADEQYF.

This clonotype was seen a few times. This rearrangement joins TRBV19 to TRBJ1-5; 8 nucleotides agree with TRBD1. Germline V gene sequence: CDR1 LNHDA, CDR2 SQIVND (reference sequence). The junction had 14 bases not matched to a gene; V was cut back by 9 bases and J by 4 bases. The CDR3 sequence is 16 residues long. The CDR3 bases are TGTGCCAGCGGGGAGGAGGCAGGGGGCTTAAATCAGCCCCAGCATTTT. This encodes CASGEEAGGLNQPQHF.

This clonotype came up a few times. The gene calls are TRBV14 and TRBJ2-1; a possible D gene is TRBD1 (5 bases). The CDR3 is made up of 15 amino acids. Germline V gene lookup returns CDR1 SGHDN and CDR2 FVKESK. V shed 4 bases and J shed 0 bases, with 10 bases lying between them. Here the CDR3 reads CASSPTVSSYNEQFF. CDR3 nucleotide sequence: TGTGCCAGCAGCCCGACAGTTAGCTCCTACAATGAGCAGTTCTTC.

The CDR3 DNA sequence: TGTGCCAGCTCACCAGAGACAGGGGGAGATCAGCCCCAGCATTTT. This translates into CASSPETGGDQPQHF. This rearrangement joins TRBV18 to TRBJ1-5, with TRBD1 matching over 9 bases. The CDR3 totals 15 residues. V shed 2 bases, J shed 5 bases, and the junction held 4 bases outside the gene matches. Germline-derived CDR1 and CDR2 are KGHSH and LQKENI.